A single sample gave rise to the 18 T cell receptor beta chains below, sequenced in a study of blood T cell repertoires in COVID-19. The repertoire was sequenced with immunoSEQ multiplex PCR; TCRdb's copy has only in-frame clones and lacks some. The data contain about 58,000 clones, about four fifths of them singletons. Sequenced sample: peripheral blood. The receptors derive from a human donor in a cohort sampled during active COVID-19.

V and J are TRBV27 and TRBJ2-2; 11 bases agree with TRBD2. Germline V gives CDR1 MNHEY, CDR2 SMNVEV (reference sequence). The CDR3 extends over 16 amino acids. V was clipped by 4 bases and J by 4 bases; unmatched bases: 5. The CDR3 coding sequence is TGTGCCAGCAGTTCGTTAGCGGGAGGGCCCACCGGGGAGCTGTTTTTT. Its translation is CASSSLAGGPTGELFF.

The chain carries TRBV14 and TRBJ1-1; TRBD1 might be the D (5 bases). The CDR3 contains 12 residues. Germline CDR1 reads SGHDN; CDR2 reads FVKESK. With 3 bases removed from V and 9 bases from J, the gap between germline ends came to 11 bases. CDR3 amino acids: CASSQVAGQAFF. As DNA, the CDR3 is TGTGCCAGCAGCCAGGTGGCAGGGCAAGCTTTCTTT.

The rearrangement uses TRBV29-1 and TRBJ2-7; a weak D match, TRBD1 (7 bases). The CDR3 has 13 amino acids. Germline V gene data show CDR1 as SQVTM and CDR2 as ANQGSEA. Trimming took 8 bases from V and 4 from J, leaving 18 bases between them. DNA of the CDR3: TGCAGCTACCGCGGGACAGATAATTACGAGCAGTACTTC. The encoded protein is CSYRGTDNYEQYF.

The chain joins TRBV7-3 to TRBJ2-6; D possibly corresponds to TRBD1 (6 bases). The CDR3 is made up of 16 amino acids. Germline loops: CDR1 SGHTA, CDR2 FQGTGA. Trimming removed 3 bases at V and 1 base at J, with 10 bases between. This CDR3 reads CASSLTGISGANVLTF. The CDR3 nucleotides read TGTGCCAGCAGCTTGACAGGAATATCTGGGGCCAACGTCCTGACTTTC.

This clone was seen once. V and J are TRBV2 and TRBJ1-2; possible D gene TRBD1, 6 bases. CDR3 length: 14 residues. The ends were cut back, 2 bases at V and 4 bases at J, with 11 bases in the middle. Germline V gene sequence: CDR1 SNHLY, CDR2 FYNNEI. The CDR3 nucleotides read TGTGCCAGCAGTGAAACGGGACATCCCTATGGCTACACCTTC. The encoded protein is CASSETGHPYGYTF.

This clone was seen a handful of times. The rearrangement joins TRBV7-3 to TRBJ1-5; possible D gene TRBD1, 5 bases. Looked up from germline, CDR1 is SGHTA and CDR2 is FQGTGA. This CDR3 is 15 amino acids long. The V and J ends lost 0 bases and 7 bases respectively, with 13 bases between them. Here the CDR3 reads CASSLTPGSSQPQHF. DNA of the CDR3: TGTGCCAGCAGCTTAACCCCAGGGTCGTCACAGCCCCAGCATTTT.

J is TRBJ2-7 and V is TRBV28, with TRBD1 matching over 7 bases. The V gene end was trimmed by 8 bases and the J gene end by 5 bases; junction bases not matched to a gene: 6. In germline, CDR1 is MDHEN, CDR2 SYDVKM. The CDR3 sequence is 12 residues long. CDR3 nucleotides: TGTGCCAGCCAGGACAGGTTCCACGAGCAGTACTTC. This encodes CASQDRFHEQYF. The full variable domain, rest sourced from reference TRBV28 and TRBJ2-7, is DVKVTQSSRYLVKRTGEKVFLECVQDMDHENMFWYRQDPGLGLRLIYFSYDVKMKEKGDIPEGYSVSREKKERFSLILESASTNQTSMYLCASQDRFHEQYFGPGTRLTVT.

This rearrangement joins TRBV12-3 or TRBV12-4 to TRBJ2-7; TRBD1 is a possible D gene (5 bases). This CDR3 has 12 amino acids. V was shortened by 5 bases and J by 3 bases, with 8 bases between the two germline ends. Here the CDR3 DNA reads TGTGCCAGCAGTCCAGGGTTCTACGAGCAGTACTTC. Residues: CASSPGFYEQYF.

V and J are TRBV5-1 and TRBJ2-7, with D unclear. Germline lookup yields CDR1 SGHRS and CDR2 YFSETQ. V was pared by 1 base and J by 3 bases, with 8 bases between. The CDR3 totals 13 residues. The CDR3 coding sequence is TGCGCCAGCAGCTTGTACGACATCTACGAGCAGTACTTC. Encoded protein: CASSLYDIYEQYF.

The rearrangement links TRBV7-9 to TRBJ2-7; TRBD1 matches 7 bases. The V and J ends lost 5 bases and 7 bases, in that order; junction bases with no gene match: 8. The CDR3 extends over 13 amino acids. The germline V gene encodes CDR1 SEHNR and CDR2 FQNEAQ (reference sequence). The CDR3 loop reads CASSPGTVREQYF. In DNA, the CDR3 is TGTGCCAGCAGCCCCGGGACAGTTAGGGAGCAGTACTTC.

The chain is built from TRBV7-2 and TRBJ2-7, with D tentatively TRBD1 (5 bases). Looked up from germline, CDR1 is SGHTA and CDR2 is FQGNSA. The CDR3 covers 13 residues. Trimming left V 5 bases short and J 5 bases short, with 13 bases between. The CDR3 spells CASSPYLTDEQYF. CDR3 DNA: TGTGCCAGCAGCCCCTACCTGACAGACGAGCAGTACTTC.

This clone was counted only a few times. This sequence joins TRBV6-6 and TRBJ1-3, with D possibly TRBD1 on 6 matching bases. The CDR3 runs 16 residues. Germline loops: CDR1 MNHNY, CDR2 SVGAGI (reference sequence). Deletions cut 0 bases from V and 4 bases from J, with 13 bases between. The CDR3 sequence: CASSYSQGRDGNTIYF. The CDR3 DNA sequence: TGTGCCAGCAGTTACTCACAGGGCCGAGACGGAAACACCATATATTTT.

This chain uses TRBV30 with TRBJ1-2; D unclear. CDR3 size: 12 residues. Germline assignment: CDR1 GTSNPN and CDR2 SVGIG (reference sequence). V shed 0 bases and J shed 8 bases, with 10 bases lying between them. The chain's CDR3 is CAWSVELGGYTF. DNA of the CDR3: TGTGCCTGGAGTGTCGAGCTAGGAGGCTACACCTTC.

The chain couples TRBV7-9 to TRBJ1-2, with TRBD1 matching over 10 bases. Germline CDR1 reads SEHNR; CDR2 reads FQNEAQ (reference sequence). This CDR3 spans 17 amino acids. J lost 3 bases, V lost 5 bases, and 12 bases had no gene match. Here the CDR3 DNA reads TGTGCCAGCAGCGCCCACCTCGGGACAGGGGAGGACTATGGCTACACCTTC. Protein product: CASSAHLGTGEDYGYTF.

This rearrangement joins TRBV7-9 to TRBJ2-1; the match to TRBD2 covers 12 bases. This CDR3 has 14 residues. Germline assignment: CDR1 SEHNR and CDR2 FQNEAQ (reference sequence). Germline trimming cut 1 base from V and 8 bases from J; bases unmatched to any gene: 0. The CDR3 reads CASSLGLAGDEQFF. The CDR3 region has the DNA TGTGCCAGCAGCTTAGGACTAGCGGGGGATGAGCAGTTCTTC.

The rearrangement joins TRBV5-1 to TRBJ1-6; 10 nucleotides match TRBD1. The CDR3 is made up of 15 amino acids. Germline loops: CDR1 SGHRS, CDR2 YFSETQ. Germline trimming cut 0 bases from V and 7 bases from J; bases unmatched to any gene: 1. CDR3 nucleotide sequence: TGCGCCAGCAGCTTGGGACAGGGGGCGAATTCACCCCTCCACTTT. It encodes CASSLGQGANSPLHF.

The chain uses TRBV19 and TRBJ1-1; 8 bases align to TRBD1. CDR1 and CDR2 from the germline V gene are LNHDA and SQIVND (reference sequence). V lost 5 bases and J lost 0; bases outside the gene matches: 8. CDR3 length equals 16 residues. The CDR3 reads CASSPGQGLMNTEAFF. For the CDR3, the DNA is TGTGCCAGTAGTCCTGGACAGGGCCTAATGAACACTGAAGCTTTCTTT.

The CDR3 sequence: CASSPFNGRKETQYF. In DNA, the CDR3 is TGCGCCAGCAGCCCGTTCAACGGGAGGAAAGAGACCCAGTACTTC. The V and J genes are TRBV5-1 and TRBJ2-5; 7 bases fit TRBD2. Looked up from germline, CDR1 is SGHRS and CDR2 is YFSETQ. After removal of 4 bases from V and 3 bases from J, the junction contained 9 bases not matched to a gene. This CDR3 spans 15 amino acids.